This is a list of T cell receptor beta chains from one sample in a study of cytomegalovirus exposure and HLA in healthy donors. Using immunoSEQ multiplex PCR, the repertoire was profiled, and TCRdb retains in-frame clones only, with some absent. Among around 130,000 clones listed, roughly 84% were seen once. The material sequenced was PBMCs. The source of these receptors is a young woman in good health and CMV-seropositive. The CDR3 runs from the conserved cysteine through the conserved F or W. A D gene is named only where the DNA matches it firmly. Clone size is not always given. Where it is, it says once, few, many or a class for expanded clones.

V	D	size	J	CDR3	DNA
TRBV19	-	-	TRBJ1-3	CASSRSFSSSGNTIYF	TGTGCCAGTAGTCGGTCCTTCTCCTCCTCTGGAAACACCATATATTTT
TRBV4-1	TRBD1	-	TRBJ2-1	CASSRSRDSLLQFF	TGCGCCAGCAGCCGGTCCCGGGACAGTTTGTTGCAGTTCTTC
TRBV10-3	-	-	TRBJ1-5	CAIKESASSNQPQHF	TGTGCCATCAAGGAGTCAGCCTCTAGCAATCAGCCCCAGCATTTT
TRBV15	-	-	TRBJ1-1	CATSRDQGSEAFF	TGTGCCACCAGCAGAGATCAGGGTTCAGAAGCTTTCTTT
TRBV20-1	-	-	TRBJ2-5	CSARVSGTQYF	TGCAGTGCTAGAGTCAGCGGGACCCAGTACTTC
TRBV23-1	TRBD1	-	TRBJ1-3	CARSPYRGRLGNTIYF	TGCGCCAGGAGCCCGTACAGGGGCCGACTTGGAAACACCATATATTTT
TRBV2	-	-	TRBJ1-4	CASSDRGNNEKLFF	TGTGCCAGCAGTGACCGGGGGAATAATGAAAAACTGTTTTTT
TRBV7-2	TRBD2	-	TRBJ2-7	CASSSRWIAGSYEQYF	TGTGCCAGCAGCTCCCGTTGGATAGCGGGGTCCTACGAGCAGTACTTC
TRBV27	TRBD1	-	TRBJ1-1	CASFRTGITEAFF	TGTGCCAGCTTTAGGACAGGAATCACTGAAGCTTTCTTT
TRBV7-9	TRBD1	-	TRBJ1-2	CSSSLGQGYYGYTF	TGTTCCAGCAGCTTAGGACAGGGCTACTATGGCTACACCTTC
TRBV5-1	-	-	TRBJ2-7	CASSLEWTNYEQYF	TGCGCCAGCAGCTTGGAGTGGACAAACTACGAGCAGTACTTC
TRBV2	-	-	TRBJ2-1	CASREDEQFF	TGTGCCAGCAGGGAGGATGAGCAGTTCTTC
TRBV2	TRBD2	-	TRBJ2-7	CASSPPWTSQNEQYF	TGTGCCAGCAGTCCTCCTTGGACTAGCCAGAACGAGCAGTACTTC
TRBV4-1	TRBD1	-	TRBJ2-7	CASSHWTGAEQYF	TGCGCCAGCAGCCACTGGACAGGGGCCGAGCAGTACTTC
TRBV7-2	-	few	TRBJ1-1	CASSLTGHGGEAFF	TGTGCCAGCAGCTTAACTGGGCATGGAGGTGAAGCTTTCTTT
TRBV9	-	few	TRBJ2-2	CASSVVGGTGELFF	TGTGCCAGCAGCGTAGTGGGGGGCACCGGGGAGCTGTTTTTT
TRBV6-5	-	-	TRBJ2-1	CATTLPGVRYNEQFF	TGTGCCACTACATTGCCCGGGGTTCGATACAATGAGCAGTTCTTC
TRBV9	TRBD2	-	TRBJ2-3	CASSVGAGGPADTQYF	TGTGCCAGCAGCGTAGGGGCGGGGGGGCCTGCAGATACGCAGTATTTT
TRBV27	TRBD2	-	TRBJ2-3	CASSFQRGLTDTQYF	TGTGCCAGCAGTTTCCAGCGGGGGCTCACAGATACGCAGTATTTT
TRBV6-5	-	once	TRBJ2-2	CASRTVGAGTGELFF	TGTGCCAGCAGGACGGTGGGGGCGGGCACCGGGGAGCTGTTTTTT
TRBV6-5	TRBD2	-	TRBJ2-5	CASTEGLAETQYF	TGTGCCAGCACCGAAGGACTAGCGGAGACCCAGTACTTC
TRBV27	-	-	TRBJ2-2	CASSLGGYLDTGELFF	TGTGCCAGCAGTTTAGGGGGCTACCTCGACACCGGGGAGCTGTTTTTT
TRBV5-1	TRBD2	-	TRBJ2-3	CASSLKWTSGPDTQYF	TGCGCCAGCAGCTTGAAATGGACTAGCGGACCAGATACGCAGTATTTT
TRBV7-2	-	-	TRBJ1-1	CASSLAQMNTEAFF	TGTGCCAGCAGCTTAGCACAGATGAACACTGAAGCTTTCTTT
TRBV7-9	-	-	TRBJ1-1	CASCYQGNTEAFF	TGTGCCAGCTGCTACCAGGGGAACACTGAAGCTTTCTTT
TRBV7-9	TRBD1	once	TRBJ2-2	CASSRQGSMAGELFF	TGTGCCAGCAGCAGACAGGGAAGCATGGCCGGGGAGCTGTTTTTT
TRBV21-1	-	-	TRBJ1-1	CASSKVGGGEAFF	TGTGCCAGCAGCAAAGTCGGAGGGGGCGAAGCTTTCTTT
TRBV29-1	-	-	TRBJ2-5	CSVAGRGKETQYF	TGCAGCGTTGCTGGGAGGGGGAAAGAGACCCAGTACTTC
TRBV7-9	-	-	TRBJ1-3	CASRPGSSGNTIYF	TGTGCCAGCAGACCAGGGTCCTCTGGAAACACCATATATTTT
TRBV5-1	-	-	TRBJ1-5	CASSVQGGGNQPQHF	TGCGCCAGCAGCGTCCAGGGAGGGGGTAATCAGCCCCAGCATTTT
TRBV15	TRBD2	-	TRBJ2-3	CATSRELLAGASDTQYF	TGTGCCACCAGCAGAGAGTTACTAGCGGGGGCCTCAGATACGCAGTATTTT
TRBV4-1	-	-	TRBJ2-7	CASSQVGNVFPPYEQYF	TGCGCCAGCAGCCAAGTCGGTAACGTCTTCCCGCCTTACGAGCAGTACTTC
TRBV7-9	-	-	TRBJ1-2	CASSLSGGWYGYTF	TGTGCCAGCAGCTTGAGCGGGGGGTGGTATGGCTACACCTTC
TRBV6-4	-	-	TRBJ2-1	CASTSGDNEQFF	TGTGCCAGCACGTCGGGGGACAATGAGCAGTTCTTC
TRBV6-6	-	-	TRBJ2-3	CASSYLSSTDTQYF	TGTGCCAGCAGTTACCTGTCTAGCACAGATACGCAGTATTTT
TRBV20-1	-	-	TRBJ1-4	CSANSRPELFF	TGCAGTGCTAACAGCCGGCCGGAACTGTTTTTT
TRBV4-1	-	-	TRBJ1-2	CASSQEAGASANYGYTF	TGCGCCAGCAGCCAAGAGGCAGGGGCTTCAGCTAACTATGGCTACACCTTC
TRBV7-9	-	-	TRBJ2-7	CASSLHPEVEQYF	TGTGCCAGCAGCTTACACCCTGAGGTAGAGCAGTACTTC
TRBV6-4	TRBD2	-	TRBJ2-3	CASSATSGGTDTQYF	TGTGCCAGCAGTGCGACTAGCGGGGGAACAGATACGCAGTATTTT
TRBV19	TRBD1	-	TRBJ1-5	CASRQGDQPQHF	TGTGCCAGCCGACAGGGGGATCAGCCCCAGCATTTT
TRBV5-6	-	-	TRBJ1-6	CASSLVSSSSYNSPLHF	TGTGCCAGCAGCTTGGTCTCGTCTAGCTCCTATAATTCACCCCTCCACTTT
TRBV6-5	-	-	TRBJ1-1	CASSVRGEENEAFF	TGTGCCAGCAGTGTCAGGGGAGAAGAAAATGAAGCTTTCTTT
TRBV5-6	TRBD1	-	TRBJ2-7	CASSAPGQGSEQYF	TGTGCCAGCAGTGCTCCGGGACAGGGGTCCGAGCAGTACTTC
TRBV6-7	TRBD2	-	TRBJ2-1	CASSPELAGDYNEQFF	TGTGCCAGCAGCCCCGAGCTAGCGGGGGACTACAATGAGCAGTTCTTC
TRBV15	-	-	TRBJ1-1	CATSRDLAGGGFWDTEAFF	TGTGCCACCAGCAGAGATTTGGCCGGCGGGGGTTTCTGGGACACTGAAGCTTTCTTT
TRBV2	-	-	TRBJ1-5	CASSEGGQPQHF	TGTGCCAGCAGTGAGGGGGGGCAGCCCCAGCATTTT
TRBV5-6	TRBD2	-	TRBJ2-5	CASSLGGGVSGETQYF	TGTGCCAGCAGCTTGGGCGGGGGGGTTTCGGGAGAGACCCAGTACTTC